Sequencing of this TCR beta chain was carried out in a study of long-term antiretroviral therapy in people with HIV. The junction had 4 bases not matched to a gene; V was cut back by 3 bases and J by 9 bases. The CDR3 is made up of 13 amino acids. Per germline, CDR1 KGHSH and CDR2 LQKENI. The assay used was immunoSEQ (version v3.0), run at survey level. The table came from immunoSEQ multiplex PCR; TCRdb's copy has only in-frame clones and leaves some out. The sample yields about 23,000 clones, more than 70% seen once. V gene TRBV18 combines with J gene TRBJ1-3; TRBD1 matches at 8 bases. This receptor was taken from a man in his sixties with HIV. This material consisted of unsorted PBMCs, taken 0.6 years after starting antiretroviral therapy. CDR3 in DNA: TGTGCCAGCTCACCGGGTCAGGGGGCCACCATATATTTT. Residues: CASSPGQGATIYF.